Described below is a single TCR beta chain sequence and its context. Original processing methods: Sequence data from immunoSEQ were junction-only and lacked quality scores; consequently, filtering differed. Libraries were prepared by immunoSEQ multiplex PCR; TCRdb keeps only in-frame clonotypes and omits some of them. Clone size and V and J calls were adopted from that table, with D and trimming inferred from the DNA. The table records 2,100,000 or so clones, 90% to 96% of them present only once. This entry comes from a study of shared clonotypes between healthy human individuals. The germline V gene encodes CDR1 MGHRA and CDR2 YSYEKL. V shed 0 bases, J shed 6 bases, and the junction held 8 bases outside the gene matches. This CDR3 comprises 16 residues.

The sequencing sample was made of naive CD4+ T cells sorted from blood. Subset in this sample: CD45RA+ positively selected. This chain uses TRBV4-1 with TRBJ1-5, with 7 positions matching TRBD1. This TCR was recovered from a young man in good health. CDR3 in amino acids: CASSQDIWTGAQPQHF. In DNA, the CDR3 is TGCGCCAGCAGCCAAGATATTTGGACAGGCGCTCAGCCCCAGCATTTT.